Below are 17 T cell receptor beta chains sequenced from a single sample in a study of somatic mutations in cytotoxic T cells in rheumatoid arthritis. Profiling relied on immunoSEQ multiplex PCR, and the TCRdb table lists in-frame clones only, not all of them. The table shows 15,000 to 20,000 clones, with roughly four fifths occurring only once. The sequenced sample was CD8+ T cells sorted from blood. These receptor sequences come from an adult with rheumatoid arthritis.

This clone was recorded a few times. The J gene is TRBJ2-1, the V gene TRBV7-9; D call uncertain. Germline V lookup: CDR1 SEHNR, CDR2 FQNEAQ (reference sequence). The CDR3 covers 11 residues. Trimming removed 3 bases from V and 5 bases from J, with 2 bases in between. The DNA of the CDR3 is TGTGCCAGCAGCTTGAACAATGAGCAGTTCTTC. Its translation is CASSLNNEQFF.

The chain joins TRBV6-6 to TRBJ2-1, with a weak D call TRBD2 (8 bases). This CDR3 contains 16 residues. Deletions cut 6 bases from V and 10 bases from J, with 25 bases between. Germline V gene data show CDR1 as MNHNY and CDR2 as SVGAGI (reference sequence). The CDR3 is CASSRGGKGADDEQFF. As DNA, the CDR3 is TGTGCCAGCAGCCGGGGGGGTAAGGGGGCGGACGACGAGCAGTTCTTC.

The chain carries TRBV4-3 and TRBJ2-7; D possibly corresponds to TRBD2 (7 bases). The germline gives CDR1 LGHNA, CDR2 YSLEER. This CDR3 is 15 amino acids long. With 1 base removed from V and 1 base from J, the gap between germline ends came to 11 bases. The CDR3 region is CASSQAGGRSYEQYF. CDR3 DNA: TGCGCCAGCAGCCAAGCCGGGGGGCGATCCTACGAGCAGTACTTC.

CDR3 in amino acids: CASSSHLAQGASYGYTF. In DNA form, the CDR3 reads TGTGCCAGCAGTAGCCACCTCGCCCAGGGGGCGTCCTATGGCTACACCTTC. This sequence joins TRBV28 and TRBJ1-2; 8 bases fit TRBD1. After removal of 5 bases from V and 4 bases from J, the junction contained 15 bases not matched to a gene. Germline V gives CDR1 MDHEN, CDR2 SYDVKM. CDR3 size: 17 residues.

The CDR3 sequence: CASSDSIEAGELFF. The DNA of the CDR3 is TGTGCCAGCAGTGACTCGATTGAGGCCGGGGAGCTGTTTTTT. The chain couples TRBV6-4 to TRBJ2-2; D is ambiguous. The V gene's germline CDR1 is MRHNA and CDR2 SNTAGT. There are 14 residues in the CDR3. Trimming pared 0 bases from V and 6 bases from J, leaving 8 bases between.

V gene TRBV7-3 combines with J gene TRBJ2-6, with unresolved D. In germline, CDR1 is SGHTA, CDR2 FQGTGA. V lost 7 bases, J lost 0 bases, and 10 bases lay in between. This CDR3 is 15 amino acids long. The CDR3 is CASTLGRSGANVLTF. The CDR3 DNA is TGTGCCAGCACCCTAGGTCGCTCTGGGGCCAACGTCCTGACTTTC. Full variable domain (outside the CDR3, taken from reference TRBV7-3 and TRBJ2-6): GAGVSQTPSNKVTEKGKYVELRCDPISGHTALYWYRQSLGQGPEFLIYFQGTGAADDSGLPNDRFFAVRPEGSVSTLKIQRTERGDSAVYLCASTLGRSGANVLTFGAGSRLTVL.

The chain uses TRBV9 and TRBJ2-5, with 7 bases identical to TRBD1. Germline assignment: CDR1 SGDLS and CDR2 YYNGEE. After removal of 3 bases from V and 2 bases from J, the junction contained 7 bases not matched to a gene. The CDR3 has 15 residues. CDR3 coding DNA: TGTGCCAGCAGCGCCCGAGACAGGGTACAAGAGACCCAGTACTTC. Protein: CASSARDRVQETQYF.

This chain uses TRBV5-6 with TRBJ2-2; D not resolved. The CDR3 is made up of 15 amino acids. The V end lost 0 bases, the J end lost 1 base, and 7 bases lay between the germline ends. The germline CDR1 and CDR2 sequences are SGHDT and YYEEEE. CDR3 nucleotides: TGTGCCAGCAGCTTGGGGGCCCTGAACACCGGGGAGCTGTTTTTT. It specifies CASSLGALNTGELFF.

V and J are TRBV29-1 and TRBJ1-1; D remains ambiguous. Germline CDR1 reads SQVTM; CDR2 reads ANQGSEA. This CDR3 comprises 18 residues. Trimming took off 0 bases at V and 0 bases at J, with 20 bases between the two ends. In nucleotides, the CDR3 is TGCAGCGTTGAAGATCACGTAAGGGTAGGAGGCATGAACACTGAAGCTTTCTTT. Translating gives CSVEDHVRVGGMNTEAFF.

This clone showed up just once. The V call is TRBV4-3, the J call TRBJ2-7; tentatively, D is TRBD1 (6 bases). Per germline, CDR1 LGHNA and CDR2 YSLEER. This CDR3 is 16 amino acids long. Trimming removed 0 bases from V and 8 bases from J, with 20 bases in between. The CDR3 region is CASSQDLQGFIEKQYF. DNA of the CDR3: TGCGCCAGCAGCCAAGATCTCCAGGGGTTCATTGAGAAGCAGTACTTC.

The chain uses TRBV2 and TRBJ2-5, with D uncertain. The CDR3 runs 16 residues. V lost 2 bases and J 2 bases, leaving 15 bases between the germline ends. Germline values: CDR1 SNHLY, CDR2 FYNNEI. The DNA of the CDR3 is TGTGCCAGCAGTGAAAAATCGCCTTTCAGGCAAGAGACCCAGTACTTC. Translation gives CASSEKSPFRQETQYF.

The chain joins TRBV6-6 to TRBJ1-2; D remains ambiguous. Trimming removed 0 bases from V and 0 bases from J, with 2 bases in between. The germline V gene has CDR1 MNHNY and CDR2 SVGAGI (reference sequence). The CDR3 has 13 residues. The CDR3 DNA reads TGTGCCAGCAGTTACTCAGCTAACTATGGCTACACCTTC. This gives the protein CASSYSANYGYTF.

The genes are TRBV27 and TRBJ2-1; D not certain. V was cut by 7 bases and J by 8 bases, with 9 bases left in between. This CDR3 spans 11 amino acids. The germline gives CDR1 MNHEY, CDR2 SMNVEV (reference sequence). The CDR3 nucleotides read TGTGCCAGCACTTCGGGCGATGAGCAGTTCTTC. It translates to CASTSGDEQFF.

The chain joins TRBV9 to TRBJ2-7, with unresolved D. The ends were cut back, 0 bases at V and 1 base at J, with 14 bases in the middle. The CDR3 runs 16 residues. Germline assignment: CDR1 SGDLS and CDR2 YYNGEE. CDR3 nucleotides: TGTGCCAGCAGCGTAGGAGCGTCAGTCCAATCCTACGAGCAGTACTTC. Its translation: CASSVGASVQSYEQYF.

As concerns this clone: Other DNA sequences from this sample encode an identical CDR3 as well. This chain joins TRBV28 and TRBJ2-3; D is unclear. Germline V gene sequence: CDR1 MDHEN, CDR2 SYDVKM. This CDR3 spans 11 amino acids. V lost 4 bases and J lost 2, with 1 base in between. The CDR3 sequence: CASSSTDTQYF. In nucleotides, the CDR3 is TGTGCCAGCAGTTCCACAGATACGCAGTATTTT.

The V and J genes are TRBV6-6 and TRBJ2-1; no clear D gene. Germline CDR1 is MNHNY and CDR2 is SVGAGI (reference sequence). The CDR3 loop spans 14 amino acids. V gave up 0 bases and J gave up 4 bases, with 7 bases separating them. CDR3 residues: CASSYSAGYNEQFF. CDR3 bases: TGTGCCAGCAGTTACTCGGCAGGTTACAATGAGCAGTTCTTC.

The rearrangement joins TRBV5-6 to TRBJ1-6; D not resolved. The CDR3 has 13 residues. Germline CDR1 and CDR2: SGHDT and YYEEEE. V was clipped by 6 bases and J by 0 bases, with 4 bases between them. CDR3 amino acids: CASKDSYNSPLHF. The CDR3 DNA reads TGTGCCAGCAAAGACTCCTATAATTCACCCCTCCACTTT. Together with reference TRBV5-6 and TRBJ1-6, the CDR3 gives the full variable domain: DAGVTQSPTHLIKTRGQQVTLRCSPKSGHDTVSWYQQALGQGPQFIFQYYEEEERQRGNFPDRFSGHQFPNYSSELNVNALLLGDSALYLCASKDSYNSPLHFGNGTRLTVT.